The TCR beta chain described here comes from a study of T-cell memory formation after mild COVID-19. Findings of the study overall: The authors left the SARS-CoV-2 specificity of second-wave clones peaking on day 37 unconfirmed.

This clonotype has more than one count but fewer than ten. Its antigen is unknown. CDR3 size: 13 residues. Between the trimmed V and J ends, which lost 6 bases and 5 bases, there was a span of 10 bases. TCRdb reprocessed the 5' RACE reads via MiXCR and lists one record per CDR3 protein. The table records about 600,000 distinct CDR3 sequences, about a fifth of them present only once. The sequence was collected from an adult woman who had mild COVID-19 (a few samples of this study predate the infection). Cell type and time point are not known. Sequenced sample: PBMCs or a T cell subset sorted from them (not recorded which). This chain joins TRBV12-3 or TRBV12-4 and TRBJ2-2; the D is unclear. CDR3 sequence reads: CASSPLTTGELFF. CDR3 bases: TGTGCCAGCAGCCCCCTAACAACCGGGGAGCTGTTTTTT.